A single sample gave rise to the 31 T cell receptor beta chains below, sequenced in a study of shared clonotypes between healthy human individuals. Positively selected for CCR7, the CD45RO-negative cells used as naive CD8 cells excluded terminally differentiated effector memory CD45RA+ cells. The protocol was immunoSEQ multiplex PCR, while the TCRdb copy is restricted to in-frame clones and leaves out a portion. The sample comprises around 1.9 million clones, 85% to 95% of which are singletons, and about 1.8% rests with the top ten. Sequencing was done on a sample of naive CD8+ T cells from PBMCs. All receptors come from a man aged 18 to 30 in good health. Some clones in this sample may be carry-over from other donors' samples.

This clone showed up just once. Additional DNA sequences in this sample encode the identical CDR3. The chain joins TRBV11-2 to TRBJ2-7, with 12 positions matching TRBD2. The CDR3 extends over 15 amino acids. V shed 4 bases, J shed 2 bases, and the junction held 3 bases outside the gene matches. CDR1 SGHAT and CDR2 FQNNGV come from the germline V gene. The CDR3 nucleotides read TGTGCCAGCAGCTCGTGGACTAGCGGGACCTACGAGCAGTACTTC. This encodes CASSSWTSGTYEQYF.

The chain combines TRBV2 with TRBJ2-2; D uncertain. The CDR3 has 14 amino acids. V lost 8 bases and J lost 4, with 14 bases in between. Germline V CDR1 and CDR2: SNHLY, FYNNEI. The DNA of the CDR3 is TGTGCCAGCTGGGAAAGGGAAACCACCGGGGAGCTGTTTTTT. Its translation is CASWERETTGELFF. Supplemented by reference TRBV2 and TRBJ2-2, the full variable domain reads EPEVTQTPSHQVTQMGQEVILRCVPISNHLYFYWYRQILGQKVEFLVSFYNNEISEKSEIFDDQFSVERPDGSNFTLKIRSTKLEDSAMYFCASWERETTGELFFGEGSRLTVL.

The V gene is TRBV4-1, the J gene TRBJ1-2; D is unclear. V shed 2 bases and J shed 7 bases, with 14 bases lying between them. The CDR3 spans 14 residues. CDR1 is MGHRA, CDR2 YSYEKL, per germline. The CDR3 DNA reads TGCGCCAGCAGCCAAATAGACATGGTTGGTGGCTACACCTTC. Amino acid sequence: CASSQIDMVGGYTF.

The chain links TRBV6-5 to TRBJ2-2; D not certain. Germline-derived CDR1 and CDR2 are MNHEY and SVGAGI. V was pared by 1 base and J by 4 bases, with 7 bases between. The CDR3 contains 14 residues. This chain's CDR3 is CASSYLTPTGELFF. CDR3 DNA: TGTGCCAGCAGTTACTTGACTCCCACCGGGGAGCTGTTTTTT.

This sequence joins TRBV27 and TRBJ1-4; 7 positions match TRBD1. Trimming cost V 4 bases and J 7 bases; bases outside gene matches: 9. This CDR3 has 15 residues. Germline assignment: CDR1 MNHEY and CDR2 SMNVEV (reference sequence). The CDR3 DNA reads TGTGCCAGCAGTTCCTCAGGGGGACACCTTGAAAAACTGTTTTTT. As protein: CASSSSGGHLEKLFF.

The rearrangement links TRBV28 to TRBJ1-4; a possible D gene is TRBD1 (6 bases). The CDR3 runs 15 residues. V lost 3 bases and J lost 6, with 14 bases in between. Per germline, CDR1 MDHEN and CDR2 SYDVKM. The CDR3 DNA is TGTGCCAGCAGTTTTGTGGCAGGGGAGGATGAAAAACTGTTTTTT. Its translation is CASSFVAGEDEKLFF.

CDR3 sequence: CASRTGTGGYEQYF. Written as DNA, the CDR3 is TGTGCCAGCAGGACCGGGACAGGGGGATACGAGCAGTACTTC. V usage is TRBV6-5 and J usage is TRBJ2-7, with 11 nucleotides matching TRBD1. The junction had 5 bases not matched to a gene; V was cut back by 6 bases and J by 4 bases. This CDR3 region has 14 residues. Germline values: CDR1 MNHEY, CDR2 SVGAGI.

This CDR3 reads CASSTSGINPYEQYF. The CDR3 DNA reads TGTGCCAGTAGTACATCCGGGATCAATCCCTACGAGCAGTACTTC. This chain joins TRBV19 and TRBJ2-7; a possible D gene is TRBD2 (5 bases). Trimming took 4 bases from V and 2 from J, leaving 15 bases between them. CDR3 length: 15 amino acids. CDR1 and CDR2 (germline): LNHDA, SQIVND (reference sequence).

This rearrangement joins TRBV5-6 to TRBJ2-5; maybe TRBD1 (6 bases). Germline V gene sequence: CDR1 SGHDT, CDR2 YYEEEE. The CDR3 consists of 15 residues. The V end was cut by 4 bases, the J end by 2 bases, with 15 bases between. CDR3 in amino acids: CASSDLRDTQETQYF. CDR3 nucleotides: TGTGCCAGCAGCGACCTCCGGGACACACAAGAGACCCAGTACTTC. Full variable domain (outside the CDR3, taken from reference TRBV5-6 and TRBJ2-5): DAGVTQSPTHLIKTRGQQVTLRCSPKSGHDTVSWYQQALGQGPQFIFQYYEEEERQRGNFPDRFSGHQFPNYSSELNVNALLLGDSALYLCASSDLRDTQETQYFGPGTRLLVL.

The chain couples TRBV7-2 to TRBJ1-1; D remains ambiguous. V lost 8 bases and J lost 0, with 10 bases in between. The CDR3 spans 13 residues. Per the germline V gene, CDR1 is SGHTA and CDR2 is FQGNSA. CDR3 nucleotides: TGTGCCAGCGTGGAGGTGGTGAACACTGAAGCTTTCTTT. It codes for CASVEVVNTEAFF.

As for this clone: This CDR3 is also generated by other DNA sequences in the sample. The chain couples TRBV27 to TRBJ1-3, with D possibly being TRBD1 (5 bases). Germline loops: CDR1 MNHEY, CDR2 SMNVEV (reference sequence). CDR3 length: 15 amino acids. V lost 2 bases and J 0 bases, leaving 8 bases between the germline ends. CDR3 in amino acids: CASSLRGSSGNTIYF. Written as DNA, the CDR3 is TGTGCCAGCAGTTTAAGGGGTTCCTCTGGAAACACCATATATTTT.

V usage is TRBV6-5 and J usage is TRBJ1-2; no clear D gene. The CDR3 loop spans 15 amino acids. Germline CDR1 and CDR2: MNHEY and SVGAGI. V was clipped by 4 bases and J by 0 bases, with 12 bases between them. CDR3 nucleotides: TGTGCCAGCAGTTCCTTCGGGCAGTCTAACTATGGCTACACCTTC. Its protein is CASSSFGQSNYGYTF.

This chain joins TRBV27 and TRBJ2-1; D gene uncertain. Germline V CDR1 and CDR2: MNHEY, SMNVEV (reference sequence). V was trimmed by 2 bases and J by 12 bases, leaving 14 bases between them. The CDR3 consists of 13 residues. CDR3 coding DNA: TGTGCCAGCAGTTTAGCCGCGACTCAAGGGCAGTTCTTC. This codes for CASSLAATQGQFF.

The V and J genes are TRBV4-3 and TRBJ2-3; 11 nucleotides align to TRBD2. Germline-derived CDR1 and CDR2 are LGHNA and YSLEER. J lost 0 bases, V lost 4 bases, and 3 bases had no gene match. The CDR3 is 16 residues long. CDR3 bases: TGCGCCAGCAGCCCGGGACTAGCGGCTAGCACAGATACGCAGTATTTT. Its translation: CASSPGLAASTDTQYF.

Turning to this clone: Distinct nucleotide sequences in the sample also encode this CDR3. The genes are TRBV2 and TRBJ2-5; D is unresolved. Trimming removed 2 bases from V and 5 bases from J, with 3 bases in between. The germline CDR1 and CDR2 sequences are SNHLY and FYNNEI. This CDR3 has 11 residues. CDR3 amino acids: CASSERETQYF. Written as DNA, the CDR3 is TGTGCCAGCAGTGAAAGGGAGACCCAGTACTTC.

This clone has only one observation. The chain carries TRBV11-3 and TRBJ2-1; perhaps TRBD1 as D (6 bases). The CDR3 loop spans 13 amino acids. Germline V lookup: CDR1 SGHNT, CDR2 YENEEA. V lost 5 bases, J lost 6 bases, and 11 bases lay in between. This chain's CDR3 is CASSQGQSNEQFF. CDR3 bases: TGTGCCAGCAGCCAAGGACAGAGCAATGAGCAGTTCTTC.

The count of this clone is one. The chain joins TRBV28 to TRBJ2-1; 8 nucleotides line up with TRBD1. Germline V gives CDR1 MDHEN, CDR2 SYDVKM. CDR3 length equals 18 residues. V lost 8 bases to trimming and J lost 3 bases; unmatched junction nucleotides: 18. The CDR3 DNA is TGTGCCAGCGCCCCAGGGACCAGGGGGCGGCGGGACTACAATGAGCAGTTCTTC. As protein: CASAPGTRGRRDYNEQFF. The full variable domain, in which reference TRBV28 and TRBJ2-1 provide the parts outside the CDR3, is DVKVTQSSRYLVKRTGEKVFLECVQDMDHENMFWYRQDPGLGLRLIYFSYDVKMKEKGDIPEGYSVSREKKERFSLILESASTNQTSMYLCASAPGTRGRRDYNEQFFGPGTRLTVL.

The chain recombines TRBV9 with TRBJ1-1, with TRBD1 identical over 8 bases. There are 15 residues in the CDR3. The germline gives CDR1 SGDLS, CDR2 YYNGEE. V trimming: 0 bases; J trimming: 1 base; junction bases outside the gene matches: 2. CDR3 protein: CASSVEDRENTEAFF. In DNA, the CDR3 is TGTGCCAGCAGCGTAGAGGACAGGGAGAACACTGAAGCTTTCTTT.

The chain joins TRBV5-1 to TRBJ2-7; 7 nucleotides agree with TRBD1. Germline lookup yields CDR1 SGHRS and CDR2 YFSETQ. The CDR3 extends over 15 amino acids. Trimming cost V 4 bases and J 0 bases; bases outside gene matches: 7. This CDR3 is CASSETGTVSYEQYF. CDR3 DNA: TGCGCCAGCAGCGAGACCGGGACAGTCTCCTACGAGCAGTACTTC.

The V and J genes are TRBV29-1 and TRBJ2-1; D gene unclear. The CDR3 sequence is 10 residues long. Germline values: CDR1 SQVTM, CDR2 ANQGSEA. Trimming took off 2 bases at V and 13 bases at J, with 9 bases between the two ends. The CDR3 region is CSVERLGQFF. CDR3 in DNA: TGCAGCGTTGAACGCCTGGGACAGTTCTTC.

V and J are TRBV19 and TRBJ1-5, with a weak D call TRBD1 (6 bases). The V and J ends lost 2 bases and 2 bases respectively, with 13 bases between them. Germline V gene sequence: CDR1 LNHDA, CDR2 SQIVND (reference sequence). CDR3 length: 16 residues. The CDR3 loop is CASSITGNGGNQPQHF. The CDR3 bases are TGTGCCAGTAGTATAACAGGGAATGGCGGCAATCAGCCCCAGCATTTT.

The chain recombines TRBV30 with TRBJ1-2; D may be TRBD1 (5 bases). This CDR3 contains 13 residues. From germline, CDR1 is GTSNPN and CDR2 SVGIG (reference sequence). V lost 8 bases, J lost 5 bases, and 18 bases lay in between. DNA for the CDR3: TGTGCCCTGGAGTACCGGGACGGTTATGGCTACACCTTC. As protein: CALEYRDGYGYTF.

About this clone: This sample includes further DNA sequences coding for the same CDR3. The rearrangement uses TRBV28 and TRBJ2-7, with TRBD2 matching over 12 bases. CDR1 and CDR2 (germline): MDHEN, SYDVKM. The CDR3 extends over 15 amino acids. Trimming at V came to 6 bases and at J to 4 bases, leaving 7 bases not matched to a gene. For the CDR3, the DNA is TGTGCCAGCAGATTGACTAGCGGGAGTTGGTACGAGCAGTACTTC. Translated, it gives CASRLTSGSWYEQYF.

This chain connects TRBV19 to TRBJ1-4, with 8 bases matching TRBD1. In germline, CDR1 is LNHDA, CDR2 SQIVND (reference sequence). The CDR3 sequence is 17 residues long. J lost 0 bases, V lost 4 bases, and 7 bases had no gene match. This chain's CDR3 is CASSTGQGPATNEKLFF. CDR3 nucleotides: TGTGCCAGTAGTACTGGACAGGGACCTGCAACTAATGAAAAACTGTTTTTT.

This clone was seen once. V usage is TRBV9 and J usage is TRBJ2-1; 9 bases map to TRBD2. V lost 3 bases and J lost 6; bases outside the gene matches: 4. Germline V gene data show CDR1 as SGDLS and CDR2 as YYNGEE. The CDR3 consists of 14 residues. This chain's CDR3 is CASSEAGGPNEQFF. In nucleotides, the CDR3 is TGTGCCAGCAGCGAGGCGGGAGGGCCCAATGAGCAGTTCTTC.

The V call is TRBV21-1, the J call TRBJ2-2; TRBD1 is the table's D call, not checked against the DNA. TRBV21-1 is a recognized pseudogene. The CDR3 loop spans 17 amino acids. CDR3 sequence reads: CASIQPPDRVGTGELFF. In DNA form, the CDR3 reads TGTGCCAGCATCCAGCCCCCCGACAGGGTAGGCACCGGGGAGCTGTTTTTT.

This sequence joins TRBV10-3 and TRBJ2-7, with 11 bases lining up with TRBD2. Unmatched junction bases numbered 7, after V lost 5 bases and J lost 4 bases. The CDR3 totals 15 residues. Germline CDR1 ENHRY, CDR2 SYGVKD. CDR3 amino acids: CAISLSSGRTYEQYF. CDR3 in DNA: TGTGCCATCAGTCTGTCTAGCGGGAGGACATACGAGCAGTACTTC.

The gene calls are TRBV6-6 and TRBJ1-1, with D tentatively TRBD1 (5 bases). The germline V gene has CDR1 MNHNY and CDR2 SVGAGI (reference sequence). V was pared by 8 bases and J by 8 bases, with 12 bases between. This CDR3 spans 11 amino acids. Here the CDR3 reads CASLGVGEAFF. The CDR3 nucleotides are TGTGCCAGCTTGGGGGTTGGAGAAGCTTTCTTT.

This chain uses TRBV27 with TRBJ2-1, with no clear D. V lost 8 bases and J lost 6, with 8 bases in between. CDR1 is MNHEY, CDR2 SMNVEV, per germline (reference sequence). This CDR3 contains 11 residues. CDR3: CASRDFNEQFF. For the CDR3, the DNA is TGTGCCAGCCGAGACTTCAATGAGCAGTTCTTC.

The chain is built from TRBV9 and TRBJ1-3; D gene unclear. The CDR3 consists of 15 residues. Germline V CDR1 and CDR2: SGDLS, YYNGEE. Trimming shortened V by 0 bases and J by 4 bases, and 11 bases separated the two germline ends. The CDR3 coding sequence is TGTGCCAGCAGCGTAGTGGGAGGGAGGGGAAACACCATATATTTT. This sequence encodes CASSVVGGRGNTIYF.

The CDR3 spells CASGHTRGTEAFF. CDR3 in DNA: TGTGCCTCAGGGCACACTCGTGGGACTGAAGCTTTCTTT. V usage is TRBV28 and J usage is TRBJ1-1, with TRBD1 as a possible D gene (5 bases). The V and J ends lost 11 bases and 5 bases respectively, with 18 bases between them. Germline loops: CDR1 MDHEN, CDR2 SYDVKM. The CDR3 contains 13 residues.